This T cell receptor (beta chain) is drawn from a study of early T cells in non-severe SARS-CoV-2 infection. TCRdb re-called the 5' RACE reads with MiXCR, one entry per CDR3 protein. Of more than 80,000 distinct CDR3 sequences listed, about an eighth are singletons. The sample comprised whole blood. The source of this sequence is an adult who was a healthcare worker with PCR-confirmed SARS-CoV-2 infection or an uninfected control (not recorded which).

The CDR3 DNA sequence: TGTGCCAGCAGCTTAGAAGGGGGGGTTCCGTATTTT. Encoded protein: CASSLEGGVPYF. V gene TRBV7-8 combines with J gene TRBJ2-3; weak D call: TRBD2 (7 bases). Trimming took off 1 base at V and 14 bases at J, with 13 bases between the two ends. The CDR3 extends over 12 amino acids. Germline-derived CDR1 and CDR2 are SGHVS and FQNEAQ.